This T cell receptor (beta chain) was recovered during a study of cytomegalovirus exposure and HLA in healthy donors. General study findings and limits: The authors reported that TCR beta sequences could predict HLA-A and HLA-B alleles. These predictions were accurate for most subjects in the first cohort. DRB1 had the most TCR associations and HLA-C the fewest, a later analysis found, with rates varying by HLA locus.

Germline CDR1 SEHNR, CDR2 FQNEAQ (reference sequence). V lost 8 bases, J lost 1 base, and 9 bases stayed unmatched. This CDR3 contains 15 residues. 60 Vbeta and 13 Jbeta primers were used in PCR. Per the study methods: Among the unique TCR beta chains that a later analysis counted, around 82 million in all, 9.5 million to 12 million were shared. Assay: immunoSEQ multiplex PCR; the TCRdb copy retains only in-frame clones and omits some. From that table come the V and J calls and clone size; the DNA was used to work out D and trimming. The sample lists 140,000 to 150,000 clones; approximately 82% were seen once. Remarks on this clone: Its antigen is not known.

This TCR derives from a woman aged 55-69 years in good health and CMV-seropositive. Sequenced input: PBMCs. The chain is built from TRBV7-9 and TRBJ2-5; the match to TRBD1 covers 8 bases. CDR3 sequence reads: CASENRGTPQETQYF. The CDR3 coding sequence is TGTGCCAGCGAAAACAGGGGGACTCCCCAAGAGACCCAGTACTTC.